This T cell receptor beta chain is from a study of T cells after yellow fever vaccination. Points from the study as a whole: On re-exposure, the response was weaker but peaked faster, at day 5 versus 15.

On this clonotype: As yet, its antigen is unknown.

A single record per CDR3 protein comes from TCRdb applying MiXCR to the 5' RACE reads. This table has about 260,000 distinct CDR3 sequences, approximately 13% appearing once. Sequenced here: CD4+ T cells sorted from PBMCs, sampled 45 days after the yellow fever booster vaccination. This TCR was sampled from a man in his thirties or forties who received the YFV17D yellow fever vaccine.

The CDR3 DNA is TGTGCCAGCAGCCCAGGTGCGTCTAGCGAGCAGTACTTC. Encoded protein: CASSPGASSEQYF. The gene calls are TRBV7-2 and TRBJ2-7, with D hard to call. CDR1 SGHTA and CDR2 FQGNSA come from the germline V gene. V was trimmed by 5 bases and J by 6 bases, leaving 14 bases between them. This CDR3 is built from 13 residues.